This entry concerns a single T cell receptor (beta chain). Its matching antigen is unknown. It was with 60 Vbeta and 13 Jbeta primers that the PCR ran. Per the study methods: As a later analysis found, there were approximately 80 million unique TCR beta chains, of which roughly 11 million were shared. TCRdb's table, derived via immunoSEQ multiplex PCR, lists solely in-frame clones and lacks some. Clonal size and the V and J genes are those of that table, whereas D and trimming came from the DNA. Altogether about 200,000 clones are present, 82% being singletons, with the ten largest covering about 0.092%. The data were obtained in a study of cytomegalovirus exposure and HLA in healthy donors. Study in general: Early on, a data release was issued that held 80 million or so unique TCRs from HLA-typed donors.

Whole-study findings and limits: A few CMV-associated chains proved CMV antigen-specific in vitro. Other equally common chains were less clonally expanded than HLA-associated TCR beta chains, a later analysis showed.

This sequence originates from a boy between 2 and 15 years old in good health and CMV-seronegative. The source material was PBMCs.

CDR3 sequence reads: CASTRGVAMNTEAFF. The CDR3 coding sequence is TGTGCCAGCACCAGGGGGGTAGCAATGAACACTGAAGCTTTCTTT. The chain recombines TRBV7-2 with TRBJ1-1; 7 positions agree with TRBD1. The germline CDR1 and CDR2 sequences are SGHTA and FQGNSA. The CDR3 contains 15 residues. J gave up 0 bases and V 7 bases, and 8 bases lay outside the gene matches.